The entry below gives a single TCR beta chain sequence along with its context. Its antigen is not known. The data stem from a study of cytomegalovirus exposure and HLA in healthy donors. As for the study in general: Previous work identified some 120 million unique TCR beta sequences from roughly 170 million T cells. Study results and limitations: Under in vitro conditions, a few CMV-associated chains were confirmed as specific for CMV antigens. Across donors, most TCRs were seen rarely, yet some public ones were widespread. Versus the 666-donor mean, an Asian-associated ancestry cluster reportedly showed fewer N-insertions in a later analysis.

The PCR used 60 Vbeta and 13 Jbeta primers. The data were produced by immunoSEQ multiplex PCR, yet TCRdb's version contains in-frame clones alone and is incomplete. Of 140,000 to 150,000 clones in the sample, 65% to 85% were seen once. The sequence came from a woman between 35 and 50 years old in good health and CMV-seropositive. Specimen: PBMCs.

CDR3 nucleotide sequence: TGTGCCAGCAGCTCTGGCCTAGCGGGGGGCGTAGGGAACACCGGGGAGCTGTTTTTT. Translation: CASSSGLAGGVGNTGELFF. The chain recombines TRBV7-3 with TRBJ2-2; 11 bases map to TRBD2. With V trimmed by 4 bases and J by 1 base, 11 bases remained unmatched. Per germline, CDR1 SGHTA and CDR2 FQGTGA. The CDR3 runs to 19 residues.